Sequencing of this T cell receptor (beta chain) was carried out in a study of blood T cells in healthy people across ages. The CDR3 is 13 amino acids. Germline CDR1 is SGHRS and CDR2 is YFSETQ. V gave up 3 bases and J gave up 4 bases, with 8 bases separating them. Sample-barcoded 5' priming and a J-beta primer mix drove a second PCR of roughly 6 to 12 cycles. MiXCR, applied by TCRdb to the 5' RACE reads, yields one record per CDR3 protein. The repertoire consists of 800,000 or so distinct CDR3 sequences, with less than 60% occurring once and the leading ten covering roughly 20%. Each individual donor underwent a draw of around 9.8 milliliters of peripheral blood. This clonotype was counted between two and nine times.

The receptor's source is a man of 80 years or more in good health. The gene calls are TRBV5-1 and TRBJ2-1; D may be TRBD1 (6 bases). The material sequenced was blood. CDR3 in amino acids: CASSYGQYNEQFF. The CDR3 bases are TGCGCCAGCAGCTATGGACAGTACAATGAGCAGTTCTTC.